Each of the 3 T cell receptor beta chains below was sequenced from the same sample in a study of control samples from healthy donors and cancer patients. TCRdb keeps only in-frame clones here, not all; method: immunoSEQ multiplex PCR. The sample consists of approximately 26,000 clones, just over 90% of them appearing once. Material: PBMCs. The source is a man aged 50 or older with lung cancer.

The gene calls are TRBV7-9 and TRBJ1-2; possibly TRBD1 for D (6 bases). CDR1 SEHNR and CDR2 FQNEAQ come from the germline V gene (reference sequence). This CDR3 spans 13 amino acids. V lost 3 bases and J 6 bases, leaving 11 bases between the germline ends. The CDR3 DNA reads as TGTGCCAGCAGCTTTAGCCACAGGGATGGCTACACCTTC. Translating it yields CASSFSHRDGYTF.

This chain connects TRBV7-2 to TRBJ1-5; D unresolved. CDR3 length: 12 amino acids. The germline V and J ends were trimmed by 4 bases and 10 bases, with 11 bases remaining between them. Germline V gene data show CDR1 as SGHTA and CDR2 as FQGNSA. This CDR3 is CASSSYLGPQHF. In DNA form, the CDR3 reads TGTGCCAGCAGCTCCTACCTCGGCCCCCAGCATTTT.

The V and J genes are TRBV5-5 and TRBJ1-1, with D perhaps matching TRBD1 (6 bases). Germline CDR1 reads SGHKS; CDR2 reads YYEKEE (reference sequence). V was trimmed by 0 bases and J by 4 bases, leaving 13 bases between them. CDR3 length: 15 residues. This chain's CDR3 is CASSLGPGGITEAFF. Written as DNA, the CDR3 is TGTGCCAGCAGCTTGGGTCCCGGGGGCATCACTGAAGCTTTCTTT.